The present T cell receptor (beta chain) was sequenced within a study of blood T cell repertoires in COVID-19. Overall study: In each case, the material was cDNA or gDNA derived from T cells, B-cell-depleted T cells, or PBMCs.

TCRdb keeps only in-frame clones here, not all; method: immunoSEQ multiplex PCR. This table has just over 300,000 clones, roughly 90% appearing once. The length of the CDR3 is 12 residues. Trimming removed 6 bases from V and 6 bases from J, with 9 bases in between. The sequenced material came from peripheral blood. The sequence was obtained from a young man with active or convalescent COVID-19. The genes are TRBV12-3 or TRBV12-4 and TRBJ2-1; a weak D match, TRBD1 (5 bases). The CDR3 DNA reads as TGTGCCAGCAGAACGACAGCCAATGAGCAGTTCTTC. Amino acids: CASRTTANEQFF.